A selection of T cell receptor beta chains follows, all from one sample in a study of blood T cell repertoires in COVID-19. The table came from immunoSEQ multiplex PCR; TCRdb's copy has only in-frame clones and leaves some out. The table records fewer than 300,000 clones, approximately 93% of them present only once. Sequenced: peripheral blood. The receptor source for this set is a woman in her thirties with COVID-19, enrolled during active disease. Both conserved end residues are part of each CDR3. Each record gives: CDR3 protein, CDR3 DNA, V gene, D gene, clone size, J gene. A D gene is named only where the DNA matches it firmly. Rows may omit the clone size; those that give it use once, few, many or a size class.

CASSITGARFF	TGTGCCAGTAGTATTACGGGAGCACGGTTCTTC	TRBV19	-	-	TRBJ2-1
CASSTIDTDTQYF	TGTGCCAGCAGTACTATAGACACAGATACGCAGTATTTT	TRBV27	-	-	TRBJ2-3
CASSLGTRTEAFF	TGTGCCAGCAGCTTAGGAACGCGTACTGAAGCTTTCTTT	TRBV7-8	-	-	TRBJ1-1
CASSPPGTEVYGYTF	TGTGCCAGCAGTCCCCCCGGGACAGAAGTTTACGGCTACACCTTC	TRBV28	TRBD1	-	TRBJ1-2
CASSLRGTNTEAFF	TGTGCCAGCAGTTTAAGGGGAACGAACACTGAAGCTTTCTTT	TRBV27	-	-	TRBJ1-1
CASRQGHTEAFF	TGTGCCAGCAGGCAGGGTCACACTGAAGCTTTCTTT	TRBV6-5	-	once	TRBJ1-1
CASSFGTQGQPQHF	TGTGCCAGCAGCTTTGGAACCCAGGGTCAGCCCCAGCATTTT	TRBV5-5	-	-	TRBJ1-5
CSARDPGEAFF	TGCAGTGCTAGAGATCCAGGGGAAGCTTTCTTT	TRBV20-1	-	-	TRBJ1-1
CASSFGRGRYGYTF	TGTGCCAGCAGCTTTGGCAGGGGGCGGTATGGCTACACCTTC	TRBV5-6	TRBD1	-	TRBJ1-2
CASSRGGNYEQYF	TGTGCCAGCAGCAGGGGAGGGAACTACGAGCAGTACTTC	TRBV28	-	-	TRBJ2-7
CASSQTHPGRGTSYNEQFF	TGTGCCAGCAGCCAAACTCACCCCGGACGCGGGACCTCCTACAATGAGCAGTTCTTC	TRBV3-1/TRBV3-2	-	-	TRBJ2-1
CAWSEGTGATGELFF	TGTGCCTGGAGTGAGGGGACAGGAGCCACCGGGGAGCTGTTTTTT	TRBV30	TRBD1	once	TRBJ2-2
CASSRSANVQETQYF	TGTGCCAGCAGTAGGTCAGCGAACGTCCAAGAGACCCAGTACTTC	TRBV5-4	-	-	TRBJ2-5